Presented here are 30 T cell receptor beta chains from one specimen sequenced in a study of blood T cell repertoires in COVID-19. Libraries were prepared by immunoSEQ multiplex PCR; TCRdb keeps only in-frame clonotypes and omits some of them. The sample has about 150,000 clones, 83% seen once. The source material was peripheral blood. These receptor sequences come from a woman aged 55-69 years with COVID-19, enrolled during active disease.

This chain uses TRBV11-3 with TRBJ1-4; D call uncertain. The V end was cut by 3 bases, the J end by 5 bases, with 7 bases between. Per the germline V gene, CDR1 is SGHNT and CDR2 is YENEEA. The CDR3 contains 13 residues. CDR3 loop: CASSLGPNEKLFF. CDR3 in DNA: TGTGCCAGCAGCTTGGGCCCCAATGAAAAACTGTTTTTT.

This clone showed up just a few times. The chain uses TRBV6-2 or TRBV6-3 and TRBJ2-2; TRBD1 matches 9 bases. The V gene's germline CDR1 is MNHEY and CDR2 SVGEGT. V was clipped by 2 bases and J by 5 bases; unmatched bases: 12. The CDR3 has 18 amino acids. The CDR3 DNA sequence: TGTGCCAGCAGTTACCCCACAGGGGGCGTTCTATGGACCGGGGAGCTGTTTTTT. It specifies CASSYPTGGVLWTGELFF.

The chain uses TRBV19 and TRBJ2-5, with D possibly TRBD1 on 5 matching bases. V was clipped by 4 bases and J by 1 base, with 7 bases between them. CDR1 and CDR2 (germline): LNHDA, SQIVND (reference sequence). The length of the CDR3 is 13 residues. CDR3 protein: CASSTQGQETQYF. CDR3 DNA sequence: TGTGCCAGTAGTACCCAGGGCCAAGAGACCCAGTACTTC.

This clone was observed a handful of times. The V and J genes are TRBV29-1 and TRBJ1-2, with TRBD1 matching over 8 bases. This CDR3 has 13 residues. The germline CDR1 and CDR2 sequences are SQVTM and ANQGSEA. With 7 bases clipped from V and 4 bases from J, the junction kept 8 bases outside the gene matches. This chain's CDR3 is CSGRQGYGYGYTF. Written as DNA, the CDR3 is TGCAGCGGGAGACAGGGGTATGGCTATGGCTACACCTTC.

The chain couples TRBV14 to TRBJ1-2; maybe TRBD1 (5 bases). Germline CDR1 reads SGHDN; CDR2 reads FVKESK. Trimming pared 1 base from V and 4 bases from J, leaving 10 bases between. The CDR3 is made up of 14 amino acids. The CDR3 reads CASSQARGGYGYTF. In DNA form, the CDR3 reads TGTGCCAGCAGCCAAGCGCGGGGCGGCTATGGCTACACCTTC. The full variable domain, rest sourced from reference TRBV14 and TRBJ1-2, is EAGVTQFPSHSVIEKGQTVTLRCDPISGHDNLYWYRRVMGKEIKFLLHFVKESKQDESGMPNNRFLAERTGGTYSTLKVQPAELEDSGVYFCASSQARGGYGYTFGSGTRLTVV.

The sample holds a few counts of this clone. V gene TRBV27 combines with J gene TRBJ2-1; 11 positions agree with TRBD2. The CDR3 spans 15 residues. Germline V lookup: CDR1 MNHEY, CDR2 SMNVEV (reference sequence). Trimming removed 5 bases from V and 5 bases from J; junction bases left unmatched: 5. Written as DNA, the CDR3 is TGTGCCAGCAGTCCCGGGACTAGCGGCAACAATGAGCAGTTCTTC. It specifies CASSPGTSGNNEQFF.

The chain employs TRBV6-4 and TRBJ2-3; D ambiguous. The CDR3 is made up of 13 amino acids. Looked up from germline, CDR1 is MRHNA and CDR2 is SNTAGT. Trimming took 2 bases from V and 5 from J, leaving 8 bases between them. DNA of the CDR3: TGTGCCAGCAGTGACCTGCGGATAGATACGCAGTATTTT. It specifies CASSDLRIDTQYF.

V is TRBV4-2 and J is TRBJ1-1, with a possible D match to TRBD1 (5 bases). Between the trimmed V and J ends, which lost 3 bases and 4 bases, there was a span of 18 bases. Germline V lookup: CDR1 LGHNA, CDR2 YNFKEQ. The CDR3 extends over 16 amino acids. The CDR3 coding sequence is TGTGCCAGCAGCCAGGCTACTCAAGGCGGGGGCACTGAAGCTTTCTTT. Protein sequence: CASSQATQGGGTEAFF.

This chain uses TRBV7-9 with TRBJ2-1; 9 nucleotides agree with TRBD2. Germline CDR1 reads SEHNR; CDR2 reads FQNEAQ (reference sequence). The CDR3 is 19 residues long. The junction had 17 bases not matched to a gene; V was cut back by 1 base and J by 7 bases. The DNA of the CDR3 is TGTGCCAGCAGCTTAGGGACCACAGCGGGGGGCACCAGGCGGAATGAGCAGTTCTTC. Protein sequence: CASSLGTTAGGTRRNEQFF.

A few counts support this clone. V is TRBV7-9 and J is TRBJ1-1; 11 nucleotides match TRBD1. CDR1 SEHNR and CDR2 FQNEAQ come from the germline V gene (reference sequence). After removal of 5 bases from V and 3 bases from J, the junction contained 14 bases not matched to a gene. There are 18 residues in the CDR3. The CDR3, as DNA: TGTGCCAGCAGCCCCGCTGGGACAGGGGGGTCGTGGTACACTGAAGCTTTCTTT. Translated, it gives CASSPAGTGGSWYTEAFF.

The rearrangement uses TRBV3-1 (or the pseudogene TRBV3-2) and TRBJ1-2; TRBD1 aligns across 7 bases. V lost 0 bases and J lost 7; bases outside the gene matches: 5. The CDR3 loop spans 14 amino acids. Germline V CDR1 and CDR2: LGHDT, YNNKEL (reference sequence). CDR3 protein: CASSQETGAVGYTF. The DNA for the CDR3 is TGTGCCAGCAGCCAAGAAACAGGGGCAGTTGGCTACACCTTC.

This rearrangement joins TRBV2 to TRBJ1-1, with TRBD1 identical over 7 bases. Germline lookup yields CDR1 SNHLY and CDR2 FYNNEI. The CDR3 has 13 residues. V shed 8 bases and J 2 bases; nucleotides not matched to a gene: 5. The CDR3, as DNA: TGTGCCAGCCTCCCAGGGGGAAACACTGAAGCTTTCTTT. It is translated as CASLPGGNTEAFF.

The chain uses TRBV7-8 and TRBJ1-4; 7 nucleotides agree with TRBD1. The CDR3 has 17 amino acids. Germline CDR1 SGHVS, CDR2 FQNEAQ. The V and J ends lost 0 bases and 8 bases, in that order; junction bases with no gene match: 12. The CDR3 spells CASSLAYFDRVGEKLFF. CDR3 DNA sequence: TGTGCCAGCAGCTTAGCGTATTTCGACAGGGTAGGCGAAAAACTGTTTTTT.

This CDR3 reads CASSQTPQGTQPQHF. In DNA form, the CDR3 reads TGTGCCAGCAGCCAAACCCCACAGGGTACTCAGCCCCAGCATTTT. The rearrangement joins TRBV3-1 (or the pseudogene TRBV3-2) to TRBJ1-5; weak D call: TRBD1 (6 bases). Looked up from germline, CDR1 is LGHDT and CDR2 is YNNKEL (reference sequence). This CDR3 comprises 15 residues. V lost 2 bases to trimming and J lost 6 bases, with 14 bases between them.

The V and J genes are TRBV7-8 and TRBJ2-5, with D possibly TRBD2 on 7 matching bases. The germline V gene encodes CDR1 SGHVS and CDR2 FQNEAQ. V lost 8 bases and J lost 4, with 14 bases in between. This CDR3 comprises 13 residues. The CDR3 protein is CASGGGLGETQYF. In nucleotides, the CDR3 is TGTGCCAGCGGGGGGGGCCTGGGAGAGACCCAGTACTTC.

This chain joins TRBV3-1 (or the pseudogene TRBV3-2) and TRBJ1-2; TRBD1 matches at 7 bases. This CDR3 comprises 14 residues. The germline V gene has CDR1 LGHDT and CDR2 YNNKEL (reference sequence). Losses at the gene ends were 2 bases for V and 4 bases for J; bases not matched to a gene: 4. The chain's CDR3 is CASSQPGTVYGYTF. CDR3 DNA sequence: TGTGCCAGCAGCCAACCCGGGACAGTCTATGGCTACACCTTC.

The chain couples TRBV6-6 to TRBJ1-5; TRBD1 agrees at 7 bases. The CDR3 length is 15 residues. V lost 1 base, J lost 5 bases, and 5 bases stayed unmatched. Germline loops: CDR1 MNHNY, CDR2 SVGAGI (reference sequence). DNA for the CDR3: TGTGCCAGCAGTTACTACAGGGGAGGTGATCAGCCCCAGCATTTT. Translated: CASSYYRGGDQPQHF.

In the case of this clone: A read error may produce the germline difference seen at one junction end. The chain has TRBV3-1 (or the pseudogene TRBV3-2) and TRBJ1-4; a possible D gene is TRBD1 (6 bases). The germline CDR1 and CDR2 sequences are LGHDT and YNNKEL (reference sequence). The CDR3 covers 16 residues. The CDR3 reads CASSQQNRAPKEKLFF. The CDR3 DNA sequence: TGTGCCAGCAGCCAACAGAACAGGGCCCCTAAGGAAAAACTGTTTTTT.

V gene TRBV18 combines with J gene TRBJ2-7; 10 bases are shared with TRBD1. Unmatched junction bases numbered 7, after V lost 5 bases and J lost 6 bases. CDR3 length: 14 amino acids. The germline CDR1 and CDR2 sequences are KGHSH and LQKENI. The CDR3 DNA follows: TGTGCCAGCTCAGCGGACAGGGGGAAGACCGAGCAGTACTTC. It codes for CASSADRGKTEQYF.

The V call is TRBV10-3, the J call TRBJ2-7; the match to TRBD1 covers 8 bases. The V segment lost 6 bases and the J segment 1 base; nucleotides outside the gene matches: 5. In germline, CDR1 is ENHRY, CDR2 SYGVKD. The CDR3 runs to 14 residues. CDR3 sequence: CAISSGTGSYEQYV. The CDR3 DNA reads TGTGCCATCAGCTCAGGGACAGGATCCTACGAGCAGTACGTC.

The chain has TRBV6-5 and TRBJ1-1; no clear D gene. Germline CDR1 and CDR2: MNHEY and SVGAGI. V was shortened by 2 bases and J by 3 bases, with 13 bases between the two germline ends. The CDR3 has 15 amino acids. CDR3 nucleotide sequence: TGTGCCAGCAGTTACGATTCGGGGAGCGACACTGAAGCTTTCTTT. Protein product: CASSYDSGSDTEAFF.

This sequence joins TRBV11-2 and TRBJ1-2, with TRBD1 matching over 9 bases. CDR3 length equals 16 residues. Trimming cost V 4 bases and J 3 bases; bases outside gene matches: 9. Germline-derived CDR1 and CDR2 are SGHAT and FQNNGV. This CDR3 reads CASSSQGTGIHYGYTF. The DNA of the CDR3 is TGTGCCAGCAGCTCTCAAGGGACAGGGATCCACTATGGCTACACCTTC.

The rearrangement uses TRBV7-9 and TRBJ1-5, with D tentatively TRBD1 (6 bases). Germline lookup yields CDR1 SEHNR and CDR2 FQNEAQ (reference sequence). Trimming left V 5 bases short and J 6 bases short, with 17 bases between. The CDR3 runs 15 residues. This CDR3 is CASSPRGTGIQPQHF. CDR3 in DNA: TGTGCCAGCAGCCCCCGAGGCACAGGGATTCAGCCCCAGCATTTT. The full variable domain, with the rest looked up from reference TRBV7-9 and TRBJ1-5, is DTGVSQNPRHKITKRGQNVTFRCDPISEHNRLYWYRQTLGQGPEFLTYFQNEAQLEKSRLLSDRFSAERPKGSFSTLEIQRTEQGDSAMYLCASSPRGTGIQPQHFGDGTRLSIL.

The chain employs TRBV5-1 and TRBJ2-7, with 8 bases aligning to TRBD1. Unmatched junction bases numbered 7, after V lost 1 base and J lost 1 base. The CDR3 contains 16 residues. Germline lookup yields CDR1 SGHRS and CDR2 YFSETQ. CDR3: CASSLYQGALSYEQYF. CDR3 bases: TGCGCCAGCAGCTTGTACCAGGGGGCGCTTTCCTACGAGCAGTACTTC.

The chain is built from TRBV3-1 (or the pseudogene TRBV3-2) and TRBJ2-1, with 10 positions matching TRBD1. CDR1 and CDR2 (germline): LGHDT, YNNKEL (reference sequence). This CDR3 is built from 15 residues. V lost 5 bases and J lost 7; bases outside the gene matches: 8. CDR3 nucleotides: TGTGCCAGCAGCACCGGGACAGGGGCTTGGAATGAGCAGTTCTTC. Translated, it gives CASSTGTGAWNEQFF.

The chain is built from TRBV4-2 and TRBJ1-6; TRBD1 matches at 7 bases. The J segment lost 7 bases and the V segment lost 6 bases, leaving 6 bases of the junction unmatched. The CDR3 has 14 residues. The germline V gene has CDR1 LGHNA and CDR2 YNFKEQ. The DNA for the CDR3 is TGTGCCAGCAGTCCCCGGGACAGCAATTCACCCCTCCACTTT. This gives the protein CASSPRDSNSPLHF.

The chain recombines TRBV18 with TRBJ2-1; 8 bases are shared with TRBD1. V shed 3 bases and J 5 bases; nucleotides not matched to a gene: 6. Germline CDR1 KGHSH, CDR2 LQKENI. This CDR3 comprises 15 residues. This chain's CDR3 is CASSPQDRANNEQFF. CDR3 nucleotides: TGTGCCAGCTCACCCCAGGACAGGGCTAACAATGAGCAGTTCTTC.

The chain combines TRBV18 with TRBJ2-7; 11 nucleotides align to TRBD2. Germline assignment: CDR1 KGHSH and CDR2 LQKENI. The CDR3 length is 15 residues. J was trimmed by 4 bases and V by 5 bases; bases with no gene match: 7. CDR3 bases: TGTGCCAGCTCAACTCCGGGACTAGCGGAATACGAGCAGTACTTC. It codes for CASSTPGLAEYEQYF.

The CDR3 DNA is TGTGCCAGCAGTTTTCAGGGGCCGAGAGGCTACACCTTC. It yields the protein CASSFQGPRGYTF. The J gene is TRBJ1-2, the V gene TRBV27, with D possibly being TRBD1 (6 bases). Trimming cost V 3 bases and J 8 bases, with 13 bases left between them. This CDR3 region has 13 residues. Germline V gives CDR1 MNHEY, CDR2 SMNVEV (reference sequence).

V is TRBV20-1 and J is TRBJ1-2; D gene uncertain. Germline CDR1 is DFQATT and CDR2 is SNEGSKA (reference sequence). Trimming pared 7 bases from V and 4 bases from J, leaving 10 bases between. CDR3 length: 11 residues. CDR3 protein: CSVGLLYGYTF. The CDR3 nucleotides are TGCAGTGTTGGACTACTCTATGGCTACACCTTC.